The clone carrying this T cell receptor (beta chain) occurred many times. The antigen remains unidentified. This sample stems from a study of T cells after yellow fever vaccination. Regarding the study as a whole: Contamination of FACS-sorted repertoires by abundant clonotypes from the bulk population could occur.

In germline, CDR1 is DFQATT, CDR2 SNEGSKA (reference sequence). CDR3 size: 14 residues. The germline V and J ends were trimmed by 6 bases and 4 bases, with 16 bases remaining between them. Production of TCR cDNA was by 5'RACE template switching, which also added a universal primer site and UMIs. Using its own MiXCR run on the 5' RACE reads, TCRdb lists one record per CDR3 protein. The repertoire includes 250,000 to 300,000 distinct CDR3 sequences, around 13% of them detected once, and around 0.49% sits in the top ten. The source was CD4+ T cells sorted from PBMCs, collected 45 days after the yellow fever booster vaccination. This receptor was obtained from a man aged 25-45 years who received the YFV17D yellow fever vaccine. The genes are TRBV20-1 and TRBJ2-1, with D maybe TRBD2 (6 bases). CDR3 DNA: TGCAGTGCACTTGCAACCGGGAGTTACAATGAGCAGTTCTTC. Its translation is CSALATGSYNEQFF.